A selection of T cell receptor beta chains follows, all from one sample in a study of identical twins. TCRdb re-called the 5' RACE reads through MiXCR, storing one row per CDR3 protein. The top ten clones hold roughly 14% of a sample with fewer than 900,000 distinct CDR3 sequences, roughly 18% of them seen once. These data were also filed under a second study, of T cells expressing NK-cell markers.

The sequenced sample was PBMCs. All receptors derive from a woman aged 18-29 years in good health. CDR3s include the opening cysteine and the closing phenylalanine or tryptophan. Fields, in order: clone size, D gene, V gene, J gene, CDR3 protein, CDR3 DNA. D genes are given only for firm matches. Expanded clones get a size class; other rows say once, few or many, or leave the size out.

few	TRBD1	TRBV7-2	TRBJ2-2	CASSLARQGMGTELFF	TGTGCCAGCAGCTTAGCCAGACAGGGGATGGGTACGGAGCTGTTTTTT
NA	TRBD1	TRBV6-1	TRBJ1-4	CASSHYRGREEKLFF	TGTGCCAGCAGCCACTACAGGGGGCGCGAGGAAAAACTGTTTTTT
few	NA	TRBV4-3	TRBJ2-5	CASSQSWASRETQYF	TGCGCCAGCAGCCAATCGTGGGCTAGCCGAGAGACCCAGTACTTC
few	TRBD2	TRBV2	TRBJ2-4	CASSEVAGRVQYF	TGTGCCAGCAGTGAAGTAGCGGGCCGGGTTCAGTACTTC
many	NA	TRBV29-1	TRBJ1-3	CSVENGYSSGNTIYF	TGCAGCGTTGAAAACGGGTATTCCTCTGGAAACACCATATATTTT
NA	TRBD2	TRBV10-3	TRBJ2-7	CAASLPSGGARYEQYF	TGTGCCGCCTCACTCCCTAGCGGGGGGGCCCGATACGAGCAGTACTTC
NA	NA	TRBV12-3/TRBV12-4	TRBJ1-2	CASSPLTGPTSNYGYTF	TGTGCCAGCAGTCCCTTGACGGGACCAACTTCTAACTATGGCTACACCTTC
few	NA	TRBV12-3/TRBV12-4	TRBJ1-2	CASSKPFTKAGGYTF	TGTGCCAGCAGCAAACCTTTTACAAAAGCGGGAGGCTACACCTTC
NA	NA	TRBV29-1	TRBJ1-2	CSVRGDPWDYGYTF	TGCAGCGTTCGGGGGGACCCATGGGACTATGGCTACACCTTC
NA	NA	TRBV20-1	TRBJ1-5	CSARKASNQPQHF	TGCAGTGCTAGAAAGGCTAGCAATCAGCCCCAGCATTTT
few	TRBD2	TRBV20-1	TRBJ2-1	CSARGIPGLAGWDEQFF	TGCAGTGCTAGAGGAATCCCGGGACTAGCGGGGTGGGATGAGCAGTTCTTC
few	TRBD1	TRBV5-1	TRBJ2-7	CASSTATGGYEQYF	TGCGCCAGCAGCACCGCGACAGGGGGCTACGAGCAGTACTTC
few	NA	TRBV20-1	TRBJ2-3	CSADYGEWGTDTQYF	TGCAGTGCTGACTACGGGGAGTGGGGCACAGATACGCAGTATTTT
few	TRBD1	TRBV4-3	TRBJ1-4	CASSQDRGTGDEKLFF	TGCGCCAGCAGCCAAGATCGAGGGACAGGGGATGAAAAACTGTTTTTT
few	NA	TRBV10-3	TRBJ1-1	CAISGGVGTTEAFF	TGTGCCATCAGTGGAGGAGTGGGAACGACTGAAGCTTTCTTT
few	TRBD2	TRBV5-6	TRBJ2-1	CASRFRRLAGGSNEQFF	TGTGCCAGCAGATTCCGTAGACTAGCGGGAGGGAGCAATGAGCAGTTCTTC
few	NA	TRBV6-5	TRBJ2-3	CASSYSERGRTDTQYF	TGTGCCAGCAGTTACTCGGAGAGGGGCCGCACAGATACGCAGTATTTT
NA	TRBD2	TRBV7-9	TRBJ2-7	CASSSPGLATSEQYF	TGTGCCAGCAGCTCACCGGGACTAGCGACCTCCGAGCAGTACTTC
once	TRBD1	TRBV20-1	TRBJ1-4	CSAGQGNEKLFF	TGCAGTGCAGGACAGGGGAATGAAAAACTGTTTTTT
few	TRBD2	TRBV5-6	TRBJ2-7	CASSLRAGIDSYEQYF	TGTGCCAGCAGCTTGCGAGCGGGAATCGACTCCTACGAGCAGTACTTC
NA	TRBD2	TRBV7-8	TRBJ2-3	CASSYIAGGTDTQYF	TGTGCCAGCAGCTACATAGCGGGAGGAACAGATACGCAGTATTTT
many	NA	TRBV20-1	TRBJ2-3	CSARTMGADTQYF	TGCAGTGCTCGGACGATGGGCGCGGATACGCAGTATTTT
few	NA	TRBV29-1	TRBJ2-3	CSAGDRDTDTQYF	TGCAGCGCTGGGGACCGAGACACAGATACGCAGTATTTT
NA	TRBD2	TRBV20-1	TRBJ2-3	CSAVSGGSTDTQYF	TGCAGTGCTGTTAGCGGGGGAAGCACAGATACGCAGTATTTT
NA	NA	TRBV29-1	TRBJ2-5	CSVDLRRETQYF	TGCAGCGTTGATTTACGACGCGAGACCCAGTACTTC
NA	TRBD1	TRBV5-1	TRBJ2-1	CASTDRVEYNEQFF	TGCGCCAGCACGGACAGGGTGGAGTATAATGAGCAGTTCTTC
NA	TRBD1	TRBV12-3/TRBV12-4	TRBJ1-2	CASSEQGPLYGYTF	TGTGCCAGCAGCGAACAGGGGCCCCTCTATGGCTACACCTTC
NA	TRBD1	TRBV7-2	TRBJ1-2	CATTTTGAPGGYTF	TGTGCCACCACTACTACAGGGGCCCCGGGGGGCTACACCTTC
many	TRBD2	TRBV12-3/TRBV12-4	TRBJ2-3	CASSLLAGVPSTDTQYF	TGTGCCAGCAGTTTACTAGCGGGGGTCCCTAGCACAGATACGCAGTATTTT
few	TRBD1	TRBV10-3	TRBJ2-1	CAIGTGGYNEQFF	TGTGCCATCGGGACAGGGGGATACAATGAGCAGTTCTTC
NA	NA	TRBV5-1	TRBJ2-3	CASSLWPGATDTQYF	TGCGCCAGCAGCTTGTGGCCAGGGGCGACGGATACGCAGTATTTT
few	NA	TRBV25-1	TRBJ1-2	CASTFGQSYGYTF	TGTGCCAGCACATTTGGACAGTCCTATGGCTACACCTTC
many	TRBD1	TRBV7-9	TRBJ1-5	CASSLGQGRGDQPQHF	TGTGCCAGCAGCTTGGGACAGGGCCGGGGGGATCAGCCCCAGCATTTT
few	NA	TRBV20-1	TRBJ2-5	CSASNQETQYF	TGCAGTGCTAGTAATCAAGAGACCCAGTACTTC
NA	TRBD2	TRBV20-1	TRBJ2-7	CSASGLANSYEQYF	TGCAGTGCTAGTGGACTAGCGAACTCCTACGAGCAGTACTTC
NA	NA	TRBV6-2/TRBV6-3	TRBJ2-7	CASIDSRSSYEQYF	TGTGCCAGCATCGACTCGAGAAGCTCCTACGAGCAGTACTTC
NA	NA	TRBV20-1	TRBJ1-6	CSAHGGYNSPLHF	TGCAGTGCTCACGGGGGCTATAATTCACCCCTCCACTTT
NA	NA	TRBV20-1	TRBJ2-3	CSASLRPKGTDTQYF	TGCAGTGCTAGCCTTCGACCCAAGGGCACAGATACGCAGTATTTT
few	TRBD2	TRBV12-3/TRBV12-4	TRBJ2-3	CASSTPGLEDTQYF	TGTGCCAGCAGCACTCCGGGACTAGAAGATACGCAGTATTTT
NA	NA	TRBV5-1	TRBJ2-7	CASSLARPFGEQYF	TGCGCCAGCAGCCTCGCCAGGCCGTTCGGCGAGCAGTACTTC
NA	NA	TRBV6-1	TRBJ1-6	CASRGKTRDYNSPLHF	TGTGCCAGCAGGGGAAAGACGCGCGATTATAATTCACCCCTCCACTTT